This T cell receptor (beta chain) comes out of a study of CXCR3-negative and CXCR3-positive naive CD8 T cells. The study, taken as a whole, reports: Partly lower CXCR3 expression followed cryopreservation, and most assays relied on fresh PBMCs. TRBV-TRBJ usage matched between naive CXCR3-negative and CXCR3-positive cells but not between memory cells. Both naive subsets showed comparably high diversity, and memory CD8+ cells showed much lower diversity. Naive cells with CXCR3 showed TRB CDR3s that were more hydrophobic than those in CXCR3-negative naive cells.

A word on this clonotype: Its antigen is still unknown.

Each TRB cDNA library was prepared by 5' RACE (with UMI labels). TCRdb re-called the 5' RACE reads and catalogs CDR3 proteins one per entry, DNA excluded. This repertoire comprises some 150,000 distinct CDR3 sequences; its ten largest clones make up around 0.28%. Germline V gene sequence: CDR1 SNHLY, CDR2 FYNNEI. The CDR3 sequence is 15 residues long. Specimen: naive CXCR3+ CD8+ T cells from blood. Subset of the sample: CD45RO-CCR7+CD27+CD95- naive CD8+ T cells expressing CXCR3 (TNR3+). This clonotype was obtained from a human donor in good health. Some clones in this sample may be carry-over from other donors' samples. V is TRBV2 and J is TRBJ2-3; absent DNA, TCRdb's TRBD1 call cannot be checked. The CDR3 spells CASSEGLGQQDTQYF.